One T cell receptor (beta chain) is described in this entry. There is no known antigen for this receptor. The input lacks base qualities; no much larger clone sits a single base away. These data belong to a study of shared clonotypes between healthy human individuals (dated by TCRdb to 2020 to 2022). About the study as a whole: The cohort comprised a couple of women and a few men aged 18 to 49 years. For each donor, CD4 naive and CD4 memory were each run on three plates, CD8 naive on two plates, and CD8 memory on one plate. To estimate repertoire size and how much clonotype sharing occurs between individuals, the study deeply sequenced the blood TCR repertoires of about 5 healthy adults. To increase sequencing depth and limit assay-specific biases, TCR repertoire library preparation and sequencing were carried out by different laboratories using diverse techniques. Leukapheresis yielded between about 0.9 and 9.5 billion PBMCs per donor.

Beyond this particular receptor, the publication reports: Naive subsets generally had larger estimated clonotype richness than memory subsets. Compared with non-shared clonotypes, clonotypes shared by all four sorted-subset donors had higher generation probabilities. About 5% of naive CD4, more than 3% of naive CD8, around 2.3% of memory CD4, and approximately 0.4% of memory CD8 clonotypes were shared across several donors. Incomplete sequencing was indicated by rarefaction of sorted-subset datasets, despite the large sequencing depth. Sampling was restricted to blood, and TCR repertoires in tissue are likely to differ from TCR repertoires in blood. Because the study included only a small number of donors, the genetic and exposure-history diversity represented was limited. Pairwise subsampling led to the expectation that sequencing depth would affect the degree of clonotype sharing among donors.

Using the deep immunoSEQ assay, TCR CDR3 regions were amplified from genomic DNA by multiplex PCR. Genomic DNA extracted from each cell subset was distributed evenly over all wells of several immunoSEQ 96-well plates, and each plate served as one replicate. Each replicate PCR for sorted subsets received approximately 200 ng genomic DNA, equal to about 30,000 T cell genomes. Purified libraries were measured with a Qubit 3.0 fluorometer, size-checked on a Bioanalyzer 2100, and measured again with the KAPA Library Quantification kit. Every immunoSEQ 96-well plate was sequenced on a separate single-read 150-cycle Illumina NextSeq 550 flow cell. The authors' analysis ran thus. Because the immunoSEQ output included only junctional sequences and no quality scores, the filtering could not be the same as the filtering used for full-length reads. Sequences were annotated with PyIR, a Python wrapper for IgBLAST v1.9, using IMGT germline references to assign V/J genes and CDR3. Reads with weak V/J assignments (E-value above 1e-6), missing CDR3, stop codons, out-of-frame junctions, or ambiguous translated residues were removed. A V3J clonotype was defined by an identical inferred V gene, J gene, and CDR3 amino acid sequence. Percentage overlap between repertoires was calculated by dividing the number of shared unique clonotypes by the size of the smaller repertoire. RTK rarefaction, the Chao1 estimator, and Recon v2.1 estimates of unobserved clonotypes were used to assess repertoire richness. Generation probabilities were computed with OLGA for all TCRbeta clonotypes obtained by the gDNA method from several donors. TCRdb obtained this table from immuneACCESS and retained in-frame rearrangements with V and J assigned. These tables miss some clones; where compared with another copy, unresolved V genes account for less than half of the shortfall, and the remainder is unexplained. The V and J calls and clone size were taken over from that table, and D and trimming were inferred from the DNA. This sample lists approximately 240,000 clones; 60% to 80% were detected once. Around 10% of the sample is taken by the ten largest.

Donors were healthy HIV-negative adults with no recently reported acute infections or vaccinations. Only Caucasian adults living in Nashville, Tennessee, USA were represented among the donors. CD4+ T cells were enriched by magnetic negative selection, after which naive cells were positively selected on CD45RA and the negative fraction was taken as the memory subset. After blood collection by leukapheresis, PBMCs were isolated using Ficoll-Histopaque density gradient centrifugation and then cryopreserved in the vapor phase of liquid nitrogen. Analytical flow cytometry was used to check the purity and quantity of every magnetically sorted T cell population. From each sorted fraction, genomic DNA was isolated and quantified by UV absorbance on a Nanodrop 2000c. Source material: memory CD4+ T cells sorted from blood. What this sample's cell subset or site label stands for: CD45RA-negative fraction. The clonotype was recovered from a man aged 25-45 years in good health.

The nucleotide sequence is TGTGCCAGTGCCAGAGTGGGCTCGCCATTCTACAATGAGCAGTTCTTC. Its protein product is CASARVGSPFYNEQFF. Recombination connected TRBV19 to TRBJ2-1, with the D segment identity uncertain. The CDR3 measures 16 amino acids from cysteine to phenylalanine. Solely the CDR3 DNA is kept, with 48 bases framed from the first base. The germline V gene (reference sequence) provides CDR1 LNHDA and CDR2 SQIVND. V is clipped by 8 bases and J by 3 bases, and the sequence between their germline boundaries is 20 bases long.